The 30 T cell receptor beta chains below come from one sample, sequenced in a study of response to subunit inactivated influenza vaccine. MiXCR, applied by TCRdb to the RT-PCR reads, yields one record per CDR3 protein. Here the sample spans roughly 760,000 distinct CDR3 sequences, 21% being singletons. This specimen was PBMCs from blood, taken 5 to 6 days after vaccination. All receptors derive from a man aged 45-60 years who received an inactivated influenza vaccine.

This chain connects TRBV4-2 to TRBJ2-7; 9 bases agree with TRBD2. The CDR3 is 16 residues long. The V gene end was trimmed by 4 bases and the J gene end by 4 bases; junction bases not matched to a gene: 11. Per the germline V gene, CDR1 is LGHNA and CDR2 is YNFKEQ. CDR3 sequence (DNA): TGTGCCAGCAGCCCCGAGTCAGCGGGAGGTGGTTACGAGCAGTACTTC. This gives the protein CASSPESAGGGYEQYF.

This clonotype was seen more than once but under ten times. The rearrangement joins TRBV7-6 to TRBJ2-7; 9 bases fit TRBD2. Germline V gene data show CDR1 as SGHVS and CDR2 as FNYEAQ. This CDR3 comprises 15 residues. After removal of 5 bases from V and 5 bases from J, the junction contained 10 bases not matched to a gene. The CDR3 DNA follows: TGTGCCAGCAGCCTAGATAGCGGGAGTACAAACGAGCAGTACTTC. This encodes CASSLDSGSTNEQYF.

The table lists this clonotype with a few counts. The J gene is TRBJ2-3, the V gene TRBV11-1; 8 bases are a match to TRBD2. With 5 bases clipped from V and 5 bases from J, the junction kept 21 bases outside the gene matches. Germline values: CDR1 SGHAT, CDR2 FQDESV (reference sequence). The CDR3 contains 19 residues. The CDR3 reads CASSPRGFSGRRWGDTQYF. The CDR3 nucleotides are TGTGCCAGCAGCCCCCGCGGGTTCAGCGGGAGACGCTGGGGAGATACGCAGTATTTT.

This clonotype was seen many times. The V and J genes are TRBV12-3 or TRBV12-4 and TRBJ2-1, with 7 bases fitting TRBD2. J lost 0 bases, V lost 5 bases, and 4 bases had no gene match. The length of the CDR3 is 15 residues. This CDR3 is CASSTGLRSYNEQFF. CDR3 nucleotide sequence: TGTGCCAGCAGTACGGGACTACGCTCCTACAATGAGCAGTTCTTC.

This clonotype was counted only a few times. The chain uses TRBV29-1 and TRBJ2-3; D gene uncertain. The CDR3 sequence is 15 residues long. Trimming shortened V by 4 bases and J by 6 bases, and 20 bases separated the two germline ends. CDR1 is SQVTM, CDR2 ANQGSEA, per germline. In DNA form, the CDR3 reads TGCAGCGTTGTTGAGACCTACATGCCGATGGATACGCAGTATTTT. Translation gives CSVVETYMPMDTQYF.

For the CDR3, the DNA is TGTGCCAGCAGCCAAGTGGCCGAGCGGGGCTACACCTTC. This encodes CASSQVAERGYTF. The V gene is TRBV3-1, the J gene TRBJ1-2; D is ambiguous. There are 13 residues in the CDR3. V lost 1 base to trimming and J lost 8 bases, with 11 bases between them. CDR1 LGHDT and CDR2 YNNKEL come from the germline V gene (reference sequence).

The chain has TRBV20-1 and TRBJ2-3; a weak D match, TRBD2 (6 bases). The V gene lost 2 bases and the J gene lost 6 bases, with 12 bases spanning the gap. The CDR3 is 13 amino acids. Germline values: CDR1 DFQATT, CDR2 SNEGSKA (reference sequence). CDR3 sequence reads: CSARSARGDTQYF. CDR3 coding DNA: TGCAGTGCTAGAAGCGCACGGGGGGATACGCAGTATTTT.

This clonotype appeared a few times. The rearrangement links TRBV15 to TRBJ2-2, with unresolved D. The germline V gene encodes CDR1 LNHNV and CDR2 YYDKDF (reference sequence). The CDR3 is 15 amino acids. V lost 2 bases and J lost 6, with 13 bases in between. CDR3 in amino acids: CATSRTQTTPGELFF. The DNA of the CDR3 is TGTGCCACCAGCAGAACTCAAACTACCCCCGGGGAGCTGTTTTTT.

This clonotype was recorded a few times. The CDR3 DNA is TGTGCCAGCAGCGTAAGTGGCCGCGGGCCTTACTATGGAGAGACCCAGTACTTC. Residues: CASSVSGRGPYYGETQYF. V and J are TRBV9 and TRBJ2-5, with TRBD2 as a possible D gene (5 bases). CDR1 and CDR2 from the germline V gene are SGDLS and YYNGEE. This CDR3 spans 18 amino acids. V gave up 1 base and J gave up 4 bases, with 23 bases separating them.

The chain carries TRBV19 and TRBJ1-5; 8 positions match TRBD1. With V trimmed by 7 bases and J by 6 bases, 20 bases remained unmatched. In germline, CDR1 is LNHDA, CDR2 SQIVND (reference sequence). The CDR3 has 18 residues. The CDR3 sequence: CASTTPRGPGQVVQPQHF. The CDR3 DNA is TGTGCCAGTACCACTCCGCGGGGACCGGGACAGGTCGTTCAGCCCCAGCATTTT.

This clonotype was seen just once. The rearrangement links TRBV9 to TRBJ2-1; unclear D gene. Trimming cost V 6 bases and J 0 bases, with 13 bases left between them. This CDR3 is built from 15 residues. In germline, CDR1 is SGDLS, CDR2 YYNGEE. The DNA of the CDR3 is TGTGCCAGCAACCCTTATCAGATCTCCTACAATGAGCAGTTCTTC. Protein product: CASNPYQISYNEQFF. The full variable domain, its missing parts supplied by reference TRBV9 and TRBJ2-1, is DSGVTQTPKHLITATGQRVTLRCSPRSGDLSVYWYQQSLDQGLQFLIQYYNGEERAKGNILERFSAQQFPDLHSELNLSSLELGDSALYFCASNPYQISYNEQFFGPGTRLTVL.

V and J are TRBV3-1 and TRBJ2-7, with D possibly being TRBD2 (6 bases). The germline V gene has CDR1 LGHDT and CDR2 YNNKEL (reference sequence). The CDR3 totals 15 residues. V lost 3 bases, J lost 2 bases, and 14 bases lay in between. The CDR3 is CASSQGGVITYEQYF. CDR3 nucleotides: TGTGCCAGCAGCCAGGGCGGGGTGATAACCTACGAGCAGTACTTC.

The chain uses TRBV25-1 and TRBJ1-3; D might be TRBD1 (6 bases). The germline V and J ends were trimmed by 3 bases and 2 bases, with 14 bases remaining between them. This CDR3 region has 16 residues. Germline lookup yields CDR1 MGHDK and CDR2 SYGVNS. The CDR3 sequence: CASSEGQLATGNTIYF. CDR3 nucleotides: TGTGCCAGCAGTGAGGGACAATTAGCGACTGGAAACACCATATATTTT.

This clonotype was counted only a few times. The CDR3 loop is CASSFGVRAATDTQYF. The CDR3 DNA is TGTGCCAGCAGCTTCGGGGTCAGGGCTGCCACAGATACGCAGTATTTT. The chain is built from TRBV7-9 and TRBJ2-3, with D perhaps TRBD1 or TRBD2 (5 bases each). With 3 bases removed from V and 2 bases from J, the gap between germline ends came to 15 bases. This CDR3 has 16 amino acids. Germline loops: CDR1 SEHNR, CDR2 FQNEAQ (reference sequence).

This clonotype appeared many times. The genes are TRBV6-1 and TRBJ1-4; D possibly corresponds to TRBD1 (5 bases). Per germline, CDR1 MNHNS and CDR2 SASEGT. V shed 6 bases and J shed 3 bases, with 14 bases lying between them. This CDR3 is built from 15 residues. This CDR3 is CASRGGALPNEKLFF. The CDR3 DNA sequence: TGTGCCAGCAGAGGAGGGGCCCTACCTAATGAAAAACTGTTTTTT.

This clonotype was observed many times. This chain joins TRBV5-1 and TRBJ2-1; 9 bases are a match to TRBD1. The ends lost 0 bases at V and 6 bases at J; junction bases unmatched: 4. Germline V gene lookup returns CDR1 SGHRS and CDR2 YFSETQ. The CDR3 is 15 residues long. The DNA of the CDR3 is TGCGCCAGCAGCTTGGGGGGACAGGGCCTCAATGAGCAGTTCTTC. As protein: CASSLGGQGLNEQFF.

This chain connects TRBV6-2 or TRBV6-3 to TRBJ1-5; no reliable D call. The germline CDR1 and CDR2 sequences are MNHEY and SVGEGT. The CDR3 is 16 amino acids. Trimming removed 7 bases from V and 4 bases from J, with 20 bases in between. CDR3: CASNTHEGVRNQPQHF. The CDR3 DNA sequence: TGTGCCAGCAACACTCACGAGGGAGTAAGGAATCAGCCCCAGCATTTT.

The rearrangement links TRBV5-1 to TRBJ2-7; 9 bases fit TRBD2. Germline values: CDR1 SGHRS, CDR2 YFSETQ. With 1 base clipped from V and 0 bases from J, the junction kept 11 bases outside the gene matches. The CDR3 runs 18 residues. The CDR3 bases are TGCGCCAGCAGCTTGTTAGTAGGGGTTAGCGGGAGCTCCTACGAGCAGTACTTC. It codes for CASSLLVGVSGSSYEQYF.

This rearrangement joins TRBV6-1 to TRBJ1-1; D might be TRBD1 (5 bases). V lost 6 bases, J lost 0 bases, and 14 bases lay in between. There are 15 residues in the CDR3. CDR1 MNHNS and CDR2 SASEGT come from the germline V gene. CDR3 sequence (DNA): TGTGCCAGCAGACCGGGACGGAGCATGAACACTGAAGCTTTCTTT. It encodes CASRPGRSMNTEAFF.

The CDR3 sequence is CASSLGLAGAGTDTQYF. The CDR3 DNA sequence: TGCGCCAGCAGCTTGGGCCTGGCGGGGGCCGGCACAGATACGCAGTATTTT. The chain combines TRBV5-1 with TRBJ2-3; a weak D match, TRBD2 (7 bases). The CDR3 has 17 residues. Germline assignment: CDR1 SGHRS and CDR2 YFSETQ. V was clipped by 0 bases and J by 1 base, with 15 bases between them. Complete variable domain (other parts from reference TRBV5-1 and TRBJ2-3): KAGVTQTPRYLIKTRGQQVTLSCSPISGHRSVSWYQQTPGQGLQFLFEYFSETQRNKGNFPGRFSGRQFSNSRSEMNVSTLELGDSALYLCASSLGLAGAGTDTQYFGPGTRLTVL.

This clonotype was observed at least ten times. Written as DNA, the CDR3 is TGTGCCAGCAGTCCCCCCAGGGGCAATGAGCAGTTCTTC. It is translated as CASSPPRGNEQFF. V is TRBV12-3 or TRBV12-4 and J is TRBJ2-1, with D maybe TRBD1 (6 bases). Trimming removed 5 bases at V and 6 bases at J, with 11 bases between. The CDR3 loop spans 13 amino acids.

The chain couples TRBV29-1 to TRBJ1-2, with 7 bases that match TRBD1. J gave up 5 bases and V 3 bases, and 9 bases lay outside the gene matches. The germline gives CDR1 SQVTM, CDR2 ANQGSEA. The CDR3 has 14 residues. CDR3 loop: CSVEPRDRVYGYTF. In DNA form, the CDR3 reads TGCAGCGTTGAGCCCCGGGACAGAGTTTATGGCTACACCTTC.

The chain combines TRBV7-9 with TRBJ2-7; maybe TRBD2 (5 bases). Trimming pared 1 base from V and 2 bases from J, leaving 9 bases between. Germline CDR1 and CDR2: SEHNR and FQNEAQ (reference sequence). The CDR3 totals 14 residues. The CDR3 DNA reads TGTGCCAGCAGCTTAGACGGGGTTCCCTACGAGCAGTACTTC. This gives the protein CASSLDGVPYEQYF.

In its sample, this clonotype was seen a few times. The chain has TRBV21-1 and TRBJ2-7; TRBD2 is the table's D call, not checked against the DNA. TRBV21-1 is a documented pseudogene. The CDR3 contains 17 residues. CDR3 nucleotide sequence: TGTGCCAGCACCCTCATCGAGGAGGACGGGAGCTCCTACGAGCAGTACTTC. Protein sequence: CASTLIEEDGSSYEQYF.

This clonotype was observed a handful of times. The CDR3 sequence: CASSGRASNEQFF. The CDR3 nucleotides are TGTGCCAGCAGTGGCCGGGCTAGCAATGAGCAGTTCTTC. The rearrangement uses TRBV6-2 or TRBV6-3 and TRBJ2-1; D remains ambiguous. Trimming took off 5 bases at V and 6 bases at J, with 11 bases between the two ends. The length of the CDR3 is 13 residues. Germline V gene sequence: CDR1 MNHEY, CDR2 SVGEGT.

This clonotype occurred a few times. The genes are TRBV2 and TRBJ1-5; D unclear. Trimming took off 3 bases at V and 1 base at J, with 10 bases between the two ends. The germline V gene encodes CDR1 SNHLY and CDR2 FYNNEI. The CDR3 length is 15 residues. This chain's CDR3 is CASSEGRISNQPQHF. The CDR3 coding sequence is TGTGCCAGCAGTGAGGGCAGGATAAGCAATCAGCCCCAGCATTTT.

The chain employs TRBV7-9 and TRBJ1-6; TRBD1 matches at 7 bases. This CDR3 is 14 amino acids long. J gave up 14 bases and V 5 bases, and 12 bases lay outside the gene matches. CDR1 and CDR2 (germline): SEHNR, FQNEAQ (reference sequence). The CDR3 coding sequence is TGTGCCAGCAGCCTACAGGGGACTTCGGGGACCCTCCACTTT. Its translation: CASSLQGTSGTLHF.

This clonotype was observed a few times. The chain is built from TRBV4-1 and TRBJ2-7, with D unresolved. V was cut by 2 bases and J by 0 bases, with 5 bases left in between. Looked up from germline, CDR1 is MGHRA and CDR2 is YSYEKL. The CDR3 loop spans 13 amino acids. Written as DNA, the CDR3 is TGCGCCAGCAGCCAATACGACTCCTACGAGCAGTACTTC. Its protein is CASSQYDSYEQYF.

The rearrangement joins TRBV5-1 to TRBJ2-5; 8 positions agree with TRBD1. The CDR3 is made up of 17 amino acids. The V gene's germline CDR1 is SGHRS and CDR2 YFSETQ. The junction had 15 bases not matched to a gene; V was cut back by 4 bases and J by 4 bases. The CDR3 DNA follows: TGCGCCAGCAGCACGGAACTGGACAGGGTAAAGGGAGAGACCCAGTACTTC. This sequence encodes CASSTELDRVKGETQYF. The variable domain in full, completed from reference TRBV5-1 and TRBJ2-5, reads KAGVTQTPRYLIKTRGQQVTLSCSPISGHRSVSWYQQTPGQGLQFLFEYFSETQRNKGNFPGRFSGRQFSNSRSEMNVSTLELGDSALYLCASSTELDRVKGETQYFGPGTRLLVL.

This clonotype turned up a few times. The rearrangement links TRBV7-2 to TRBJ2-7; D ambiguous. This CDR3 has 13 amino acids. The V end lost 0 bases, the J end lost 3 bases, and 6 bases lay between the germline ends. Germline CDR1 is SGHTA and CDR2 is FQGNSA. The CDR3, as DNA: TGTGCCAGCAGCTTAGCGTCTATCTACGAGCAGTACTTC. Amino acid sequence: CASSLASIYEQYF.